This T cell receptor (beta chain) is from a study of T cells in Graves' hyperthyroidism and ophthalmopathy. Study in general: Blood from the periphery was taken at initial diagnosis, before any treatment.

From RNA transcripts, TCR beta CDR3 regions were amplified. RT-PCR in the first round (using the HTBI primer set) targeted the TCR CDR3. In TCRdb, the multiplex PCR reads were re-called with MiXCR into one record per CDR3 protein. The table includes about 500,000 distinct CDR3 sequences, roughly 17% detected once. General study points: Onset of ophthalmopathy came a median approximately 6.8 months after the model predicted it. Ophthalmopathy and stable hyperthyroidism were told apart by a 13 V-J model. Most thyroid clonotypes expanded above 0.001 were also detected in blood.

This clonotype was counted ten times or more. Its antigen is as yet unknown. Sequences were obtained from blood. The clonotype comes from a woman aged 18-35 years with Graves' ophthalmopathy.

CDR3: CASSWTGANEQFF. DNA of the CDR3: TGTGCCAGCAGTTGGACAGGGGCCAATGAGCAGTTCTTC. V gene TRBV27 combines with J gene TRBJ2-1, with 9 positions matching TRBD1. V was pared by 4 bases and J by 6 bases, with 1 base of the junction left unmatched. The CDR3 runs 13 residues. From germline, CDR1 is MNHEY and CDR2 SMNVEV (reference sequence).